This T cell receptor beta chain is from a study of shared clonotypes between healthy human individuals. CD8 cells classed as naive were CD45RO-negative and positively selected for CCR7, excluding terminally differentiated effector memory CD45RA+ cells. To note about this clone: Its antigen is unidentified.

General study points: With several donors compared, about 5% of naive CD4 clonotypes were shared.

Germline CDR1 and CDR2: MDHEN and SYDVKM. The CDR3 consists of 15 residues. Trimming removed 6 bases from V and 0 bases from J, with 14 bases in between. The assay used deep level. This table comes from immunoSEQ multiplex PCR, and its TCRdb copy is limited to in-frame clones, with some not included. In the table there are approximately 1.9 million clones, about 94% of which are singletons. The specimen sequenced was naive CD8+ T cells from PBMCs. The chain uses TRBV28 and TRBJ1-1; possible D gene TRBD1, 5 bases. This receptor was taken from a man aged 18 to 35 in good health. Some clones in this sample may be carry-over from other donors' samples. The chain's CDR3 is CASSHRGGLNTEAFF. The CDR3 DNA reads TGTGCCAGCAGCCACCGGGGGGGGTTGAACACTGAAGCTTTCTTT.